This T cell receptor (beta chain) was sequenced in a study of post-analysis software for immune sequencing data. Researchers reported that TCR beta cDNA libraries carried unique molecular identifiers. Each CDR3 protein gets one entry after TCRdb re-called the PCR reads with MiXCR. The sample has 550,000 to 700,000 distinct CDR3 sequences, roughly 46% seen once. Sequencing used blood. The clonotype originates from a girl between 10 and 17 years old with multiple sclerosis.

CDR3 nucleotide sequence: TGTGCCAGCAGCTTTACGGATGTAGATACGCAGTATTTT. This gives the protein CASSFTDVDTQYF. The chain is built from TRBV7-9 and TRBJ2-3; no definite D call. The CDR3 length is 13 residues. Trimming removed 3 bases at V and 5 bases at J, with 9 bases between. The germline CDR1 and CDR2 sequences are SEHNR and FQNEAQ (reference sequence).